Following are 30 T cell receptor beta chains from one sample sequenced in a study of memory CD4+ T cells and cytomegalovirus serostatus. The method was immunoSEQ multiplex PCR; TCRdb's version includes in-frame clones alone and lacks a portion of them. Among under 50,000 clones listed, 70% to 85% were seen once. Single viable CD3+CD4+CD8-CD45RO+ cells were sorted as the memory CD4+ T cells. Sequencing was carried out using memory CD4+ T cells from blood. The receptor source for this set is an adult in good health and CMV-seropositive.

J is TRBJ1-2 and V is TRBV5-4; TRBD1 is a possible D gene (6 bases). The CDR3 spans 15 residues. Per germline, CDR1 SGHNT and CDR2 YYREEE (reference sequence). V lost 0 bases and J lost 3, with 12 bases in between. CDR3 sequence reads: CASSLALQGYYGYTF. CDR3 bases: TGTGCCAGCAGCTTGGCTCTCCAGGGGTACTATGGCTACACCTTC.

The chain recombines TRBV2 with TRBJ1-1; possibly TRBD1 for D (6 bases). CDR1 and CDR2 (germline): SNHLY, FYNNEI. The CDR3 spans 14 residues. The ends were cut back, 6 bases at V and 5 bases at J, with 16 bases in the middle. This chain's CDR3 is CASSWGNRVTEAFF. In DNA, the CDR3 is TGTGCCAGCAGCTGGGGGAACAGGGTAACTGAAGCTTTCTTT.

This clone occurred once. The V gene is TRBV5-4, the J gene TRBJ2-5; no reliable D call. Per the germline V gene, CDR1 is SGHNT and CDR2 is YYREEE (reference sequence). V was pared by 2 bases and J by 5 bases, with 10 bases between. There are 13 residues in the CDR3. The CDR3 bases are TGTGCCAGCAGCTTCCTCCTGACGGAGACCCAGTACTTC. Translated, it gives CASSFLLTETQYF.

The J gene is TRBJ2-7, the V gene TRBV4-2; D gene unclear. The CDR3 is 14 amino acids. Germline CDR1 LGHNA, CDR2 YNFKEQ. Trimming removed 0 bases from V and 2 bases from J, with 8 bases in between. The CDR3 DNA sequence: TGTGCCAGCAGCCAAGATTCAGAAACCTACGAGCAGTACTTC. Translated: CASSQDSETYEQYF.

The rearrangement uses TRBV5-4 and TRBJ2-3; the match to TRBD2 covers 7 bases. The germline V gene has CDR1 SGHNT and CDR2 YYREEE (reference sequence). The CDR3 runs 15 residues. The V and J ends lost 2 bases and 3 bases, in that order; junction bases with no gene match: 6. The CDR3 bases are TGTGCCAGCAGCTTCGGGGGAGGGAGGACAGATACGCAGTATTTT. This encodes CASSFGGGRTDTQYF.

The V and J genes are TRBV4-1 and TRBJ2-3; D is unresolved. Germline lookup yields CDR1 MGHRA and CDR2 YSYEKL. The V end was cut by 4 bases, the J end by 3 bases, with 20 bases between. The CDR3 is 17 amino acids. The CDR3 region is CASSPAPILEITDTQYF. The CDR3, as DNA: TGCGCCAGCAGCCCGGCCCCAATCCTAGAAATTACAGATACGCAGTATTTT.

The chain combines TRBV5-4 with TRBJ2-7, with a possible D match to TRBD1 (5 bases). The V gene lost 4 bases and the J gene lost 4 bases, with 12 bases spanning the gap. The CDR3 loop spans 13 amino acids. From germline, CDR1 is SGHNT and CDR2 YYREEE (reference sequence). The CDR3, as DNA: TGTGCCAGCAGCCCTAACCAGGGTTACGAGCAGTACTTC. Translation: CASSPNQGYEQYF.

By proportion, this clone is medium-sized. The J gene is TRBJ1-2, the V gene TRBV7-8, with D possibly TRBD1 on 5 matching bases. V shed 5 bases and J shed 3 bases, with 19 bases lying between them. Germline V CDR1 and CDR2: SGHVS, FQNEAQ. CDR3 length: 16 amino acids. CDR3 bases: TGTGCCAGCAGCCAGAGCCGACAGACATCGGACTATGGCTACACCTTC. Translating gives CASSQSRQTSDYGYTF. The full variable domain, rest sourced from reference TRBV7-8 and TRBJ1-2, is GAGVSQSPRYKVAKRGQDVALRCDPISGHVSLFWYQQALGQGPEFLTYFQNEAQLDKSGLPSDRFFAERPEGSVSTLKIQRTQQEDSAVYLCASSQSRQTSDYGYTFGSGTRLTVV.

This clone appeared a single time. The chain carries TRBV7-2 and TRBJ2-5, with TRBD1 matching over 9 bases. The J segment lost 11 bases and the V segment lost 4 bases, leaving 14 bases of the junction unmatched. In germline, CDR1 is SGHTA, CDR2 FQGNSA. CDR3 size: 15 residues. Here the CDR3 DNA reads TGTGCCAGCAGCTCCAACAGGGGGCGGTTGGTCTTTCAGTACTTC. It yields the protein CASSSNRGRLVFQYF.

V is TRBV2 and J is TRBJ2-7; 7 bases map to TRBD2. Germline trimming cut 3 bases from V and 3 bases from J; bases unmatched to any gene: 8. CDR3 size: 15 residues. Per the germline V gene, CDR1 is SNHLY and CDR2 is FYNNEI. CDR3 sequence (DNA): TGTGCCAGCAGTGATGGGGGGTCTAGCGGCTACGAGCAGTACTTC. This translates into CASSDGGSSGYEQYF.

V usage is TRBV5-8 and J usage is TRBJ1-5; D ambiguous. Trimming pared 3 bases from V and 4 bases from J, leaving 11 bases between. Per the germline V gene, CDR1 is SGHTS and CDR2 is YDEGEE. The CDR3 is made up of 14 amino acids. The CDR3 DNA is TGTGCCAGCAGCTCCGGGTTGCTGAATCAGCCCCAGCATTTT. Residues: CASSSGLLNQPQHF.

The chain recombines TRBV7-2 with TRBJ2-1; D tentatively reads TRBD1 or TRBD2 (5 bases each). CDR1 and CDR2 (germline): SGHTA, FQGNSA. Trimming shortened V by 6 bases and J by 4 bases, and 16 bases separated the two germline ends. The CDR3 consists of 15 residues. The CDR3 protein is CASSPGTIPYNEQFF. In DNA, the CDR3 is TGTGCCAGCAGTCCTGGGACGATCCCTTACAATGAGCAGTTCTTC.

The DNA of the CDR3 is TGTGCCAGTAGTATATCGGCAGGGGTTGGCTACACCTTC. Its translation is CASSISAGVGYTF. The chain links TRBV19 to TRBJ1-2, with a weak D call TRBD1 (6 bases). V lost 2 bases to trimming and J lost 7 bases, with 11 bases between them. CDR3 length: 13 amino acids. Germline V gene lookup returns CDR1 LNHDA and CDR2 SQIVND (reference sequence).

The chain employs TRBV7-2 and TRBJ2-5; D remains unclear. The CDR3 length is 13 residues. V was clipped by 5 bases and J by 5 bases, with 12 bases between them. CDR1 and CDR2 from the germline V gene are SGHTA and FQGNSA. The CDR3 DNA follows: TGTGCCAGCAGCGCACTGTTGTTGGAGACCCAGTACTTC. This codes for CASSALLLETQYF.

The V gene is TRBV18, the J gene TRBJ2-1, with 8 nucleotides matching TRBD1. The CDR3 consists of 15 residues. After removal of 3 bases from V and 5 bases from J, the junction contained 6 bases not matched to a gene. CDR1 and CDR2 (germline): KGHSH, LQKENI. Written as DNA, the CDR3 is TGTGCCAGCTCACCCTCGACAGGGGTCGACAATGAGCAGTTCTTC. As protein: CASSPSTGVDNEQFF.

Comment on this clone: Other DNA sequences within the sample encode an identical CDR3. J is TRBJ1-2 and V is TRBV28; no clear D. V was pared by 2 bases and J by 4 bases, with 5 bases between. Germline-derived CDR1 and CDR2 are MDHEN and SYDVKM. This CDR3 contains 12 residues. CDR3 nucleotides: TGTGCCAGCAGTTTAAGGCTCTATGGCTACACCTTC. Translation gives CASSLRLYGYTF.

The chain recombines TRBV5-1 with TRBJ2-5; D is tentatively TRBD1 or TRBD2 (6 bases each). Germline V gives CDR1 SGHRS, CDR2 YFSETQ. Trimming took off 2 bases at V and 4 bases at J, with 18 bases between the two ends. The CDR3 consists of 16 residues. The CDR3 spells CASSLWGAGILETQYF. Written as DNA, the CDR3 is TGCGCCAGCAGCTTATGGGGGGCAGGAATTTTAGAGACCCAGTACTTC.

The CDR3 nucleotides read TGTGCCAGCAGTGAGACAGGGGGAAACTATGGCTACACCTTC. As protein: CASSETGGNYGYTF. The chain employs TRBV28 and TRBJ1-2, with 9 bases matching TRBD1. Germline V lookup: CDR1 MDHEN, CDR2 SYDVKM. The CDR3 is 14 residues long. V lost 5 bases to trimming and J lost 2 bases; unmatched junction nucleotides: 3.

V usage is TRBV6-6 and J usage is TRBJ2-7, with 7 bases fitting TRBD1. Losses at the gene ends were 5 bases for V and 2 bases for J; bases not matched to a gene: 0. The CDR3 contains 12 residues. The germline V gene has CDR1 MNHNY and CDR2 SVGAGI (reference sequence). CDR3 region: CASSGTAYEQYF. In DNA, the CDR3 is TGTGCCAGCAGTGGGACAGCCTACGAGCAGTACTTC.

A single count supports this clone. The V gene is TRBV4-1, the J gene TRBJ2-1; 8 bases align to TRBD2. With V trimmed by 3 bases and J by 6 bases, 7 bases remained unmatched. The V gene's germline CDR1 is MGHRA and CDR2 YSYEKL. This CDR3 has 15 amino acids. The CDR3 DNA follows: TGCGCCAGCAGCCAGGTGGTCGGGGGGGCCAATGAGCAGTTCTTC. It codes for CASSQVVGGANEQFF.

This clone is medium-sized in the sample. The V and J genes are TRBV9 and TRBJ1-2; no reliable D call. CDR1 SGDLS and CDR2 YYNGEE come from the germline V gene. V was shortened by 2 bases and J by 5 bases, with 13 bases between the two germline ends. CDR3 length equals 14 residues. CDR3 bases: TGTGCCAGCAGCGTCGGTGGTTTTCGGTATGGCTACACCTTC. It codes for CASSVGGFRYGYTF.

This chain connects TRBV27 to TRBJ1-1, with D tentatively TRBD1 (6 bases). The germline V gene encodes CDR1 MNHEY and CDR2 SMNVEV (reference sequence). CDR3 length equals 16 residues. The V end was cut by 5 bases, the J end by 4 bases, with 20 bases between. The CDR3, as DNA: TGTGCCAGCAGTGCCGACAGGACCGGTTTCGGCACTGAAGCTTTCTTT. This gives the protein CASSADRTGFGTEAFF.

This chain joins TRBV2 and TRBJ2-1; 8 positions agree with TRBD2. The CDR3 sequence is 15 residues long. J was trimmed by 3 bases and V by 3 bases; bases with no gene match: 4. Germline CDR1 is SNHLY and CDR2 is FYNNEI. The chain's CDR3 is CASSEERGSYNEQFF. CDR3 DNA: TGTGCCAGCAGTGAGGAGCGGGGGAGCTACAATGAGCAGTTCTTC.

V and J are TRBV5-6 and TRBJ2-7, with a tentative D call TRBD1 (6 bases). Trimming cost V 0 bases and J 7 bases, with 17 bases left between them. CDR1 is SGHDT, CDR2 YYEEEE, per germline. The CDR3 extends over 15 amino acids. CDR3 in amino acids: CASSLEGAGEREQYF. The DNA for the CDR3 is TGTGCCAGCAGCTTGGAGGGCGCAGGGGAAAGGGAGCAGTACTTC. The full variable domain, its missing parts supplied by reference TRBV5-6 and TRBJ2-7, is DAGVTQSPTHLIKTRGQQVTLRCSPKSGHDTVSWYQQALGQGPQFIFQYYEEEERQRGNFPDRFSGHQFPNYSSELNVNALLLGDSALYLCASSLEGAGEREQYFGPGTRLTVT.

The gene calls are TRBV18 and TRBJ1-4, with 11 bases matching TRBD1. Germline lookup yields CDR1 KGHSH and CDR2 LQKENI. The CDR3 contains 15 residues. Trimming took 0 bases from V and 7 from J; bases not matched to a gene: 1. The chain's CDR3 is CASSPPGQGGEKLFF. CDR3 sequence (DNA): TGTGCCAGCTCACCACCGGGACAGGGGGGTGAAAAACTGTTTTTT. The whole variable domain, remainder taken from reference TRBV18 and TRBJ1-4, is NAGVMQNPRHLVRRRGQEARLRCSPMKGHSHVYWYRQLPEEGLKFMVYLQKENIIDESGMPKERFSAEFPKEGPSILRIQQVVRGDSAAYFCASSPPGQGGEKLFFGSGTQLSVL.

The DNA of the CDR3 is TGTGCCAGCGGTCTAGATCGCAACTCCTACAATGAGCAGTTCTTC. Translating it yields CASGLDRNSYNEQFF. The chain links TRBV2 to TRBJ2-1; no definite D call. In germline, CDR1 is SNHLY, CDR2 FYNNEI. CDR3 length: 15 residues. V was pared by 8 bases and J by 0 bases, with 14 bases between.

The chain joins TRBV2 to TRBJ2-2; the D gene is possibly TRBD1 (6 bases). This CDR3 is built from 15 residues. CDR1 and CDR2 from the germline V gene are SNHLY and FYNNEI. Deletions cut 6 bases from V and 4 bases from J, with 15 bases between. The CDR3 DNA is TGTGCCAGCAGGGTTGACAGGCAGGGCACCGGGGAGCTGTTTTTT. It encodes CASRVDRQGTGELFF.

V is TRBV5-6 and J is TRBJ2-7; TRBD1 agrees at 7 bases. This CDR3 region has 14 residues. In germline, CDR1 is SGHDT, CDR2 YYEEEE. Trimming took 2 bases from V and 7 from J; bases not matched to a gene: 9. The CDR3 spells CASSFGTDSLEQYF. CDR3 bases: TGTGCCAGCAGCTTCGGGACAGACTCCCTGGAGCAGTACTTC.

This chain uses TRBV7-9 with TRBJ2-1, with 7 bases lining up with TRBD1. Germline V CDR1 and CDR2: SEHNR, FQNEAQ (reference sequence). J was trimmed by 2 bases and V by 7 bases; bases with no gene match: 20. CDR3 length equals 19 residues. CDR3 sequence (DNA): TGTGCCAGCACTAAATCGGGACAGTCGCGTAGGGTCCCCTACAATGAGCAGTTCTTC. Encoded protein: CASTKSGQSRRVPYNEQFF.

This clone appeared once. The V and J genes are TRBV11-1 and TRBJ1-4, with TRBD1 as a possible D gene (6 bases). Trimming removed 11 bases at V and 2 bases at J, with 15 bases between. CDR3 length: 14 amino acids. Germline loops: CDR1 SGHAT, CDR2 FQDESV (reference sequence). In nucleotides, the CDR3 is TGTGCCCTACGTCGTAGGGGGACTAATGAAAAACTGTTTTTT. Translating gives CALRRRGTNEKLFF.